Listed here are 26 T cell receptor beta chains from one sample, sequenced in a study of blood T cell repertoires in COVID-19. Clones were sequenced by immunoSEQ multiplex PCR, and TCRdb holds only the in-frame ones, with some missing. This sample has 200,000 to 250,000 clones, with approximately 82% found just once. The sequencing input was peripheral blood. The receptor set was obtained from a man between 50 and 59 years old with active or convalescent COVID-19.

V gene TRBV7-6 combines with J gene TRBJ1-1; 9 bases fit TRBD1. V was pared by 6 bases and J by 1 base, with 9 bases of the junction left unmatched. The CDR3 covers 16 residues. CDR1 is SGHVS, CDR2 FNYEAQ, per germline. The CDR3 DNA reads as TGTGCCAGCAGTTCGGTCGGGACAGGGAAGAACACTGAAGCTTTCTTT. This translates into CASSSVGTGKNTEAFF. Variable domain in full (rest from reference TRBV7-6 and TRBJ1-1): GAGVSQSPRYKVTKRGQDVALRCDPISGHVSLYWYRQALGQGPEFLTYFNYEAQQDKSGLPNDRFSAERPEGSISTLTIQRTEQRDSAMYRCASSSVGTGKNTEAFFGQGTRLTVV.

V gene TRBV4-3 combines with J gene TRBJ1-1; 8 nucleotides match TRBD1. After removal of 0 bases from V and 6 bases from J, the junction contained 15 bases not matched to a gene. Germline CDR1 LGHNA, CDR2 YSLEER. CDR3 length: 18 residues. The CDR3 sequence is CASSQEVQGALNDAEAFF. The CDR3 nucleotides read TGCGCCAGCAGCCAAGAGGTCCAGGGGGCCCTAAATGACGCTGAAGCTTTCTTT.

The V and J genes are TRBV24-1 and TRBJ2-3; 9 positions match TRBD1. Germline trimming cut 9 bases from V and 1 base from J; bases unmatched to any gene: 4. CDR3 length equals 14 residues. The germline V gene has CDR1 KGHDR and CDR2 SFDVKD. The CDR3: CATRGDRGTDTQYF. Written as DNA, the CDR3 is TGTGCCACCCGAGGGGACAGGGGCACAGATACGCAGTATTTT.

The DNA for the CDR3 is TGTGCCAGCAGAGAATTCGGGGACGAGCAGTACTTC. Translated: CASREFGDEQYF. This chain links TRBV2 with TRBJ2-7; D perhaps matches TRBD2 (5 bases). CDR1 and CDR2 (germline): SNHLY, FYNNEI. V was pared by 6 bases and J by 5 bases, with 11 bases between. The CDR3 has 12 amino acids. Full variable domain (outside the CDR3, taken from reference TRBV2 and TRBJ2-7): EPEVTQTPSHQVTQMGQEVILRCVPISNHLYFYWYRQILGQKVEFLVSFYNNEISEKSEIFDDQFSVERPDGSNFTLKIRSTKLEDSAMYFCASREFGDEQYFGPGTRLTVT.

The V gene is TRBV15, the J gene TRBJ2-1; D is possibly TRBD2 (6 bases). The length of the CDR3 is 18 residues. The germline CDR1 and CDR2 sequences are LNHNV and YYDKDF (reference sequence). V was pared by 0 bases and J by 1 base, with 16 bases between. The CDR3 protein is CATSREMTGAGSYNEQFF. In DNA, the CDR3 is TGTGCCACCAGCAGAGAAATGACGGGAGCAGGGTCCTACAATGAGCAGTTCTTC.

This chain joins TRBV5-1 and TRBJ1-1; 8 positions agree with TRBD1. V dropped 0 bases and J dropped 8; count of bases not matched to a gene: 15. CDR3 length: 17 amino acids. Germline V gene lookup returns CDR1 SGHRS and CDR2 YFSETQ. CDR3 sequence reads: CASSLDTPATGGSEAFF. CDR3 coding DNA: TGCGCCAGCAGCTTGGACACTCCGGCCACAGGGGGTTCCGAAGCTTTCTTT. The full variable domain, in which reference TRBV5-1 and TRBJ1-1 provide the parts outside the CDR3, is KAGVTQTPRYLIKTRGQQVTLSCSPISGHRSVSWYQQTPGQGLQFLFEYFSETQRNKGNFPGRFSGRQFSNSRSEMNVSTLELGDSALYLCASSLDTPATGGSEAFFGQGTRLTVV.

The CDR3 is CASSDGPEVGNEQFF. CDR3 DNA: TGTGCCAGCAGTGACGGGCCGGAGGTCGGCAATGAGCAGTTCTTC. V usage is TRBV28 and J usage is TRBJ2-1, with D perhaps TRBD2 (5 bases). The V gene lost 5 bases and the J gene lost 6 bases, with 17 bases spanning the gap. The CDR3 has 15 residues. The germline CDR1 and CDR2 sequences are MDHEN and SYDVKM.

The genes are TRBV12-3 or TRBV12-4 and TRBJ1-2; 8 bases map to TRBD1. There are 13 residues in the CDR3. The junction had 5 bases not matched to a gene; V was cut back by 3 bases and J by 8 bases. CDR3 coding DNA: TGTGCCAGCAGTTTGACAGGGGTTTACGGCTACACCTTC. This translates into CASSLTGVYGYTF.

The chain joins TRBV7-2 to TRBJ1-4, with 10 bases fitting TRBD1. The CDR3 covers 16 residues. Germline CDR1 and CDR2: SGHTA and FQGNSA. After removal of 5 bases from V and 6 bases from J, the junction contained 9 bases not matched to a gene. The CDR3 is CASSPWDRGGDEKLFF. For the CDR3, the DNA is TGTGCCAGCAGCCCCTGGGACAGGGGTGGGGATGAAAAACTGTTTTTT. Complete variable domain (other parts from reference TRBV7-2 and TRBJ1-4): GAGVSQSPSNKVTEKGKDVELRCDPISGHTALYWYRQSLGQGLEFLIYFQGNSAPDKSGLPSDRFSAERTGGSVSTLTIQRTQQEDSAVYLCASSPWDRGGDEKLFFGSGTQLSVL.

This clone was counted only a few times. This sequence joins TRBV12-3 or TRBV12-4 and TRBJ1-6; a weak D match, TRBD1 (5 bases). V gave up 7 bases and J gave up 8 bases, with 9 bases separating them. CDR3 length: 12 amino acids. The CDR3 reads CASTGEDSPLHF. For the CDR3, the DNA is TGTGCCAGCACGGGGGAGGATTCACCCCTCCACTTT.

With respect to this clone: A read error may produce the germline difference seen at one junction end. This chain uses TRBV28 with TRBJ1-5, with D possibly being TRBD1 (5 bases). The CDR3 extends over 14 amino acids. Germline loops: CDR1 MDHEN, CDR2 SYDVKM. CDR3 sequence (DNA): TGTGCCAGCAGCCCACCGGGGGGAAATCAGCTCCAGCATTTT. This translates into CASSPPGGNQLQHF.

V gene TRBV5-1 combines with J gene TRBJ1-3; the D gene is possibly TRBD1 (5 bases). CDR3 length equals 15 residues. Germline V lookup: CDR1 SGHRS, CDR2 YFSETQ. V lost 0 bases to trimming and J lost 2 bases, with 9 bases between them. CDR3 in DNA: TGCGCCAGCAGCTTGGGGCCGGGGGCTGGAAACACCATATATTTT. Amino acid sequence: CASSLGPGAGNTIYF.

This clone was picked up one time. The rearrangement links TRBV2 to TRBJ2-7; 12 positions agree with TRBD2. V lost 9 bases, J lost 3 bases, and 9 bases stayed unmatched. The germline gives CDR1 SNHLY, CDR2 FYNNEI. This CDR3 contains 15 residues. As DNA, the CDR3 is TGTGCCAGTACCATCGGACTAGCGGGAATCTACGAGCAGTACTTC. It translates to CASTIGLAGIYEQYF.

CDR3 sequence reads: CASSFAPGLALNEQFF. The CDR3 nucleotides are TGTGCCAGCAGCTTTGCCCCGGGACTAGCGCTAAATGAGCAGTTCTTC. The chain is built from TRBV7-2 and TRBJ2-1, with TRBD2 identical over 10 bases. Germline V gives CDR1 SGHTA, CDR2 FQGNSA. This CDR3 has 16 residues. Unmatched junction bases numbered 9, after V lost 3 bases and J lost 7 bases.

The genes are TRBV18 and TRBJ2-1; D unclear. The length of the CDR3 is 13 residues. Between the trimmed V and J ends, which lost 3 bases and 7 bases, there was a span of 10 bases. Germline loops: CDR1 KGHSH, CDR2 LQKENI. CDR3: CASSPGQTNEQFF. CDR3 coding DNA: TGTGCCAGCTCACCGGGCCAGACAAATGAGCAGTTCTTC.

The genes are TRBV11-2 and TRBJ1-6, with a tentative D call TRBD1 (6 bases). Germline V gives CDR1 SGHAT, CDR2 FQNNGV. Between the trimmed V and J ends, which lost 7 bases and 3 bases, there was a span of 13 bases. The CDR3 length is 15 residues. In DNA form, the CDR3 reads TGTGCCAGCACCCCTAGGGACAACTATAATTCACCCCTCCACTTT. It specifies CASTPRDNYNSPLHF.

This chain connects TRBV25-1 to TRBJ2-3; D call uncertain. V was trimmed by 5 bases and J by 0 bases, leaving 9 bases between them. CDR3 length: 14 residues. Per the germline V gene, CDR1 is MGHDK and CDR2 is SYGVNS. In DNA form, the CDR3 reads TGTGCCAGCAGTCTTGATACTAGCACAGATACGCAGTATTTT. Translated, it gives CASSLDTSTDTQYF.

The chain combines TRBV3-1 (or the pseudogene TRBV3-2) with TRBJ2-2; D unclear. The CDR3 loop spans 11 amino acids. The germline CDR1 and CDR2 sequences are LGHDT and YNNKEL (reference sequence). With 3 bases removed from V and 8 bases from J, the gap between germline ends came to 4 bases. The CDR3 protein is CASSHTGELFF. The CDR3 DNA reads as TGTGCCAGCAGCCATACAGGGGAGCTGTTTTTT.

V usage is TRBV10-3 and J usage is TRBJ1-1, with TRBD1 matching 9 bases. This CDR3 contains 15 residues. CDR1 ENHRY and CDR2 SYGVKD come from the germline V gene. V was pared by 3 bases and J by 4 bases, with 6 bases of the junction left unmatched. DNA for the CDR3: TGTGCCATCAGTGAACAGGGGGCTGTGGGCACTGAAGCTTTCTTT. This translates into CAISEQGAVGTEAFF.

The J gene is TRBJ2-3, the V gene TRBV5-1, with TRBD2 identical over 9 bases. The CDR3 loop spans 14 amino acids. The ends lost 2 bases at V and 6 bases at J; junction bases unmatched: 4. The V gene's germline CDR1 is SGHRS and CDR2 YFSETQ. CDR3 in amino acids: CASSFSGGGDTQYF. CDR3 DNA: TGCGCCAGCAGCTTTAGCGGGGGTGGGGATACGCAGTATTTT.

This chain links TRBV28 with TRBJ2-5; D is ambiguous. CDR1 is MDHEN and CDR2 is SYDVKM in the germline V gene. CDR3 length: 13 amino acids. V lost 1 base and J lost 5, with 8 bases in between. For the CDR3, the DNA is TGTGCCAGCAGTTTATCATTCGGGGAGACCCAGTACTTC. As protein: CASSLSFGETQYF.

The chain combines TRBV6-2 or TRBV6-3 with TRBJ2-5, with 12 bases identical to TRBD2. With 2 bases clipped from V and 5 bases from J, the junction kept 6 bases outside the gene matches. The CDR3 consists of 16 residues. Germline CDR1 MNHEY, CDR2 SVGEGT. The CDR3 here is CASSYPSGGVRETQYF. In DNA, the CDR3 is TGTGCCAGCAGTTACCCTAGCGGGGGGGTCCGGGAGACCCAGTACTTC.

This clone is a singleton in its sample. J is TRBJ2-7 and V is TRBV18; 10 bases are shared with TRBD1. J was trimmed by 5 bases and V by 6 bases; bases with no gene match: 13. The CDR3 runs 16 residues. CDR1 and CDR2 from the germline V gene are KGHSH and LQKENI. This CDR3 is CASSNGTGDLSHEQYV. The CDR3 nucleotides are TGTGCCAGCTCGAATGGGACAGGGGACCTCTCTCACGAGCAGTACGTC.

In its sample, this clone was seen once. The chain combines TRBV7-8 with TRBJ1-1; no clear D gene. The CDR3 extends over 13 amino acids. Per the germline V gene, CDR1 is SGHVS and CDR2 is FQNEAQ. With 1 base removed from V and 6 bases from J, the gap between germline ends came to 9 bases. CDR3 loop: CASSLVPDSEAFF. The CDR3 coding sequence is TGTGCCAGCAGCTTAGTTCCAGACTCTGAAGCTTTCTTT.

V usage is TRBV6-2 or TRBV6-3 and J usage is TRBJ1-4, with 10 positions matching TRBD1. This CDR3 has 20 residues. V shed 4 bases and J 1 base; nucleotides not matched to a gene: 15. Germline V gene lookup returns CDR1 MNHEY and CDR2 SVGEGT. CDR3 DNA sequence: TGTGCCAGCAGTTGGGACAGGGGCACCTTTCCCTGGGTAACTAATGAAAAACTGTTTTTT. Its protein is CASSWDRGTFPWVTNEKLFF.

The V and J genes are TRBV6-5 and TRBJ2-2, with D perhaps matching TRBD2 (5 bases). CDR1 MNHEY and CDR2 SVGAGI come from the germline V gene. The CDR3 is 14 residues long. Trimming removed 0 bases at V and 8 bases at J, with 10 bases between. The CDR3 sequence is CASSYSGLAGELFF. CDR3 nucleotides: TGTGCCAGCAGTTACTCAGGGTTAGCGGGGGAGCTGTTTTTT.